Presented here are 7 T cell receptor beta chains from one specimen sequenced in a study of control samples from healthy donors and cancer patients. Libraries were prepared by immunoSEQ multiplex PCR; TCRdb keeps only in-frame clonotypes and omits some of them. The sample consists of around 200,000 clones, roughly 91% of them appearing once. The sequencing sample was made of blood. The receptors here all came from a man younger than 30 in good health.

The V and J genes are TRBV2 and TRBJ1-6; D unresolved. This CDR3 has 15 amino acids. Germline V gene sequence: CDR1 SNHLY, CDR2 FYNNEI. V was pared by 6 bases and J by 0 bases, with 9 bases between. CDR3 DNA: TGTGCCAGCAGCACGCGGAGCTCCTATAATTCACCCCTCCACTTT. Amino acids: CASSTRSSYNSPLHF.

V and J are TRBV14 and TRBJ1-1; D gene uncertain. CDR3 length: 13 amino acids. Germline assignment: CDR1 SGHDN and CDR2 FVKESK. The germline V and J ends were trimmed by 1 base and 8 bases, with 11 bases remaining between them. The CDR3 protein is CASSQGEAVEAFF. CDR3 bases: TGTGCCAGCAGCCAAGGGGAGGCAGTCGAAGCTTTCTTT.

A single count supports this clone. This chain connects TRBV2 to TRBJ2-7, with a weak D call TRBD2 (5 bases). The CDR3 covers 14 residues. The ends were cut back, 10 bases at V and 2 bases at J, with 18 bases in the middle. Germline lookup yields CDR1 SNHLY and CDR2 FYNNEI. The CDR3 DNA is TGTGCCACAGGAAAGGAGGCAGCAACCTACGAGCAGTACTTC. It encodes CATGKEAATYEQYF.

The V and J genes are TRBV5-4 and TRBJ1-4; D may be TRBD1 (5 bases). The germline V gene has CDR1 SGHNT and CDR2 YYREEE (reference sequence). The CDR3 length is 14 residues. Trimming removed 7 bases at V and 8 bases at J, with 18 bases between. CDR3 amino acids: CASGRSSREEKLFF. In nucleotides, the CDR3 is TGTGCCAGCGGGCGAAGCTCCAGGGAGGAAAAACTGTTTTTT.

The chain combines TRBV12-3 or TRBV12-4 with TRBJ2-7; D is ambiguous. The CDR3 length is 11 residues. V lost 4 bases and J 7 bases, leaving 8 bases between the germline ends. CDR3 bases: TGTGCCAGCAGTTCCAGGCGAGAGCAGTACTTC. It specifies CASSSRREQYF.

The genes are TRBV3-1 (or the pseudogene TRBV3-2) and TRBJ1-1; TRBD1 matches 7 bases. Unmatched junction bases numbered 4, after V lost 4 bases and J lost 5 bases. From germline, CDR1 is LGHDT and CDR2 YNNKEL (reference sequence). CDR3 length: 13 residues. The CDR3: CASSLRGQTEAFF. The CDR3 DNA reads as TGTGCCAGCAGCCTCAGGGGACAGACTGAAGCTTTCTTT.

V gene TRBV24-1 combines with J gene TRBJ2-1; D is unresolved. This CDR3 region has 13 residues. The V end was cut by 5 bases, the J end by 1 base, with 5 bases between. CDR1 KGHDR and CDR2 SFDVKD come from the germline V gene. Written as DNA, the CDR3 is TGTGCCACCAGTGCAGAATCCTACAATGAGCAGTTCTTC. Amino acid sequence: CATSAESYNEQFF.